Presented here are 19 T cell receptor beta chains from one specimen sequenced in a study of blood T cell repertoires in COVID-19. Measured with immunoSEQ multiplex PCR; TCRdb has only the in-frame clones, and not every one. The sample records approximately 330,000 clones, roughly 90% being singletons. Sequenced: PBMCs or T cells enriched from blood (not recorded which). These receptors were taken from a woman in her 30s who had recovered from COVID-19.

The chain has TRBV7-2 and TRBJ2-1; maybe TRBD2 (6 bases). This CDR3 contains 18 residues. The germline CDR1 and CDR2 sequences are SGHTA and FQGNSA. Trimming removed 1 base at V and 3 bases at J, with 19 bases between. CDR3 bases: TGTGCCAGCAGCTTAGGGGCGGGGCTACACGGTGACTACAATGAGCAGTTCTTC. It translates to CASSLGAGLHGDYNEQFF.

The chain links TRBV9 to TRBJ2-7; D uncertain. With 4 bases removed from V and 6 bases from J, the gap between germline ends came to 11 bases. The CDR3 length is 12 residues. Per germline, CDR1 SGDLS and CDR2 YYNGEE. The CDR3 bases are TGTGCCAGCAGCCTACGAGGCCGCGAGCAGTACTTC. Its protein is CASSLRGREQYF. Looking up the rest from reference TRBV9 and TRBJ2-7 gives the full variable domain: DSGVTQTPKHLITATGQRVTLRCSPRSGDLSVYWYQQSLDQGLQFLIQYYNGEERAKGNILERFSAQQFPDLHSELNLSSLELGDSALYFCASSLRGREQYFGPGTRLTVT.

This clone was detected only once. The chain carries TRBV10-3 and TRBJ2-1, with 8 positions matching TRBD2. CDR3 length equals 14 residues. Trimming took 10 bases from V and 3 from J; bases not matched to a gene: 8. CDR1 is ENHRY and CDR2 is SYGVKD in the germline V gene. The CDR3 region has the DNA TGTGCCACCCTTAGCGGGACGAACTACAATGAGCAGTTCTTC. This translates into CATLSGTNYNEQFF.

CDR3 in amino acids: CASSVGLAAYAFEQYF. CDR3 DNA: TGTGCCAGCAGTGTGGGACTAGCGGCATACGCATTCGAGCAGTACTTC. The rearrangement uses TRBV6-1 and TRBJ2-7, with 11 bases fitting TRBD2. The V segment lost 4 bases and the J segment 6 bases; nucleotides outside the gene matches: 11. CDR1 is MNHNS and CDR2 is SASEGT in the germline V gene. This CDR3 spans 16 amino acids.

The rearrangement joins TRBV10-3 to TRBJ2-5; 13 bases agree with TRBD2. The CDR3 is made up of 15 amino acids. J gave up 7 bases and V 6 bases, and 8 bases lay outside the gene matches. CDR1 ENHRY and CDR2 SYGVKD come from the germline V gene. This chain's CDR3 is CAISGTSGTDGTQYF. The CDR3 DNA is TGTGCCATCAGCGGGACTAGCGGGACAGACGGGACCCAGTACTTC.

Of note for this clone: Compared with germline, one end of the junction differs, possibly owing to a read error. This chain uses TRBV6-5 with TRBJ2-7; weak D call: TRBD1 (6 bases). The CDR3 has 11 residues. Germline values: CDR1 MNHEY, CDR2 SVGAGI. The CDR3 DNA is TGTGCCAGCAGTCAACTCGGACAGTTAAACTTC. The encoded protein is CASSQLGQLNF.

This chain links TRBV7-9 with TRBJ1-4; D gene uncertain. V lost 6 bases and J 1 base, leaving 3 bases between the germline ends. Germline V gives CDR1 SEHNR, CDR2 FQNEAQ (reference sequence). This CDR3 has 12 amino acids. The CDR3 DNA reads as TGTGCCAGCAGTCAAACTAATGAAAAACTGTTTTTT. Its protein product is CASSQTNEKLFF.

This clone was recorded once. The rearrangement links TRBV4-2 to TRBJ2-7, with D unresolved. Germline V gene sequence: CDR1 LGHNA, CDR2 YNFKEQ. This CDR3 is built from 15 residues. V was trimmed by 1 base and J by 3 bases, leaving 13 bases between them. The DNA for the CDR3 is TGTGCCAGCAGCCAAGTACTATACGGAAACTACGAGCAGTACTTC. This gives the protein CASSQVLYGNYEQYF.

This clone came up once. This CDR3 reads CASSEQRTYGYTF. In DNA form, the CDR3 reads TGTGCCAGTAGCGAACAGAGAACTTATGGCTACACCTTC. The chain carries TRBV19 and TRBJ1-2, with D unresolved. V lost 6 bases and J lost 5, with 13 bases in between. The CDR3 consists of 13 residues. The germline CDR1 and CDR2 sequences are LNHDA and SQIVND (reference sequence).

This sequence joins TRBV9 and TRBJ2-4; 8 bases align to TRBD2. The V gene end was trimmed by 3 bases and the J gene end by 4 bases; junction bases not matched to a gene: 6. Germline V gene lookup returns CDR1 SGDLS and CDR2 YYNGEE. The CDR3 loop spans 15 amino acids. CDR3 protein: CASSAIAGKKNIQYF. The CDR3 bases are TGTGCCAGCAGCGCTATAGCGGGAAAGAAAAACATTCAGTACTTC.

This chain connects TRBV19 to TRBJ2-7; 9 bases match TRBD1. Trimming removed 6 bases from V and 5 bases from J; junction bases left unmatched: 8. CDR1 and CDR2 from the germline V gene are LNHDA and SQIVND (reference sequence). CDR3 length equals 14 residues. The CDR3 nucleotides are TGTGCCAGTAGGGTGGGACAGGGTACCCACGAGCAGTACTTC. It encodes CASRVGQGTHEQYF.

The rearrangement links TRBV3-1 (or the pseudogene TRBV3-2) to TRBJ2-1, with 7 positions matching TRBD2. Germline loops: CDR1 LGHDT, CDR2 YNNKEL (reference sequence). This CDR3 comprises 15 residues. With 4 bases clipped from V and 9 bases from J, the junction kept 12 bases outside the gene matches. CDR3 in amino acids: CASSRLAGETGEQFF. DNA for the CDR3: TGTGCCAGCAGCCGACTCGCGGGAGAGACGGGTGAGCAGTTCTTC.

This clone was recorded once. The V call is TRBV3-1 (or the pseudogene TRBV3-2), the J call TRBJ2-3, with D possibly matching TRBD2 (6 bases). V was pared by 7 bases and J by 0 bases, with 14 bases between. The CDR3 runs 15 residues. The germline gives CDR1 LGHDT, CDR2 YNNKEL (reference sequence). In DNA form, the CDR3 reads TGTGCCAGCACCGGAGGGATACCTAGCACAGATACGCAGTATTTT. Translation gives CASTGGIPSTDTQYF.

V gene TRBV7-9 combines with J gene TRBJ1-5; 8 bases align to TRBD1. CDR1 SEHNR and CDR2 FQNEAQ come from the germline V gene (reference sequence). The V segment lost 2 bases and the J segment 1 base; nucleotides outside the gene matches: 10. CDR3 length: 18 residues. This CDR3 is CASSLSAGGAGSNQPQHF. Written as DNA, the CDR3 is TGTGCCAGCAGCTTATCGGCAGGGGGCGCGGGGAGCAATCAGCCCCAGCATTTT.

This clone was seen just once. The rearrangement links TRBV3-1 (or the pseudogene TRBV3-2) to TRBJ2-5; D uncertain. The germline V gene encodes CDR1 LGHDT and CDR2 YNNKEL (reference sequence). Trimming stripped 0 bases from V and 3 bases from J, with 8 bases between. The CDR3 sequence is 14 residues long. DNA of the CDR3: TGTGCCAGCAGCCAAGATTATCCGGAAGAGACCCAGTACTTC. Encoded protein: CASSQDYPEETQYF.

The gene calls are TRBV4-2 and TRBJ2-2; the D is unclear. V gave up 0 bases and J gave up 9 bases, with 8 bases separating them. Germline CDR1 is LGHNA and CDR2 is YNFKEQ. CDR3 length: 13 amino acids. CDR3 region: CASSQEARRELFF. CDR3 bases: TGTGCCAGCAGCCAAGAAGCTAGAAGGGAGCTGTTTTTT.

The chain recombines TRBV21-1 with TRBJ2-7; the D segment call TRBD1 is taken from the table without a DNA check. TRBV21-1 is noted as a pseudogene. The CDR3 spans 14 residues. CDR3 nucleotide sequence: TGTGCCAGCCCGAGGGGGACAGGGGGCTACGAGCAGTACTTC. Its protein product is CASPRGTGGYEQYF.

J is TRBJ1-1 and V is TRBV29-1; tentatively, D is TRBD1 (6 bases). Per germline, CDR1 SQVTM and CDR2 ANQGSEA. The CDR3 is 13 amino acids. V was shortened by 7 bases and J by 5 bases, with 17 bases between the two germline ends. This CDR3 is CSAQTRGGTEAFF. DNA for the CDR3: TGCAGCGCCCAAACTAGGGGGGGGACTGAAGCTTTCTTT.

The genes are TRBV27 and TRBJ2-7; 7 bases align to TRBD1. This CDR3 spans 15 amino acids. After removal of 6 bases from V and 6 bases from J, the junction contained 14 bases not matched to a gene. Germline V lookup: CDR1 MNHEY, CDR2 SMNVEV (reference sequence). DNA of the CDR3: TGTGCCAGCAGGAAAACAGGGGCCCGAGTGAGCGAGCAGTACTTC. It yields the protein CASRKTGARVSEQYF.